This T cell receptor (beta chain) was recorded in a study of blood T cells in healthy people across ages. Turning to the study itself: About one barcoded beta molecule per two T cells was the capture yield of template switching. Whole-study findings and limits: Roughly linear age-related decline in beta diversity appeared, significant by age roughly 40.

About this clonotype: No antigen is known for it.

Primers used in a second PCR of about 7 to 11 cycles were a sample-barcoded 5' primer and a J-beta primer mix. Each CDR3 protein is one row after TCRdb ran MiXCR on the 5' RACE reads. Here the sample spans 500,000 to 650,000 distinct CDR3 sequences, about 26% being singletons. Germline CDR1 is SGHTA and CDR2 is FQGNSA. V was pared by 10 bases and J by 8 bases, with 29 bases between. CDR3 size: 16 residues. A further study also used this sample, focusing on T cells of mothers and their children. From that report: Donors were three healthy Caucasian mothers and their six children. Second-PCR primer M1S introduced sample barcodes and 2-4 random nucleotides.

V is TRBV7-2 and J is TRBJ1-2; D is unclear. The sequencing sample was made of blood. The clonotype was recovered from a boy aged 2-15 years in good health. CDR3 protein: CATAGRGLGSPGGYTF. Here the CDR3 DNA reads TGTGCCACGGCCGGAAGAGGACTCGGTTCCCCGGGAGGCTACACCTTC.